Sequencing of this T cell receptor (beta chain) was carried out in a study of blood T cell repertoires in COVID-19. Study at large: Samples of COVID-19 (acute and convalescent) were obtained from the United States, Italy and Spain. PBMCs, B-cell-depleted T cells, or T cells provided the cDNA or gDNA that made up the material.

In the original analysis: By means of reference gene primer amplification, nucleated cell counts were estimated. Sequencing was performed with immunoSEQ multiplex PCR; in TCRdb, only in-frame clones are kept and a portion is missing. V and J calls and clone size follow that table, whereas D and trimming were derived from the DNA. The sample consists of 90,000 to 140,000 clones, around 81% of them appearing once. The TCR originated in a woman in her seventies with acute or convalescent COVID-19. The source material was peripheral blood.

CDR3 bases: TGTGCCAGCAGCTCACCGGGACAGGGCTGGGAAAAACTGTTTTTT. As protein: CASSSPGQGWEKLFF. This chain links TRBV7-8 with TRBJ1-4, with 9 bases aligning to TRBD1. Unmatched junction bases numbered 8, after V lost 4 bases and J lost 8 bases. The germline V gene has CDR1 SGHVS and CDR2 FQNEAQ. This CDR3 comprises 15 residues.